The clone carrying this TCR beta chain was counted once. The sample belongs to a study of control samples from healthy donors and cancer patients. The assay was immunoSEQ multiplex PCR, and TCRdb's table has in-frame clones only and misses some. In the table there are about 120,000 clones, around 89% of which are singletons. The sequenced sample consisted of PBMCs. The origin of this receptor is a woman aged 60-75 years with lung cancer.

The DNA of the CDR3 is TGCGCCAGCAGCCCAGGGCGCCTAGCGGGGGGAGAGACCCAGTACTTC. It encodes CASSPGRLAGGETQYF. The chain has TRBV4-3 and TRBJ2-5, with 11 bases fitting TRBD2. CDR3 length: 16 amino acids. V was pared by 4 bases and J by 4 bases, with 8 bases of the junction left unmatched. The germline V gene has CDR1 LGHNA and CDR2 YSLEER.